This T cell receptor beta chain was sequenced during a study of blood T cell repertoires in COVID-19. Libraries were prepared by immunoSEQ multiplex PCR; TCRdb keeps only in-frame clonotypes and omits some of them. The repertoire holds about 53,000 clones, with 86% as singletons. The source is a man older than 75 with acute or convalescent COVID-19. Sequencing used peripheral blood.

The CDR3 DNA follows: TGTGCCAGCCCTGAAGGAGGGGATCGAAACCTCCACTTT. It codes for CASPEGGDRNLHF. The gene calls are TRBV7-4 and TRBJ1-6, with a tentative D call TRBD1 (5 bases). With 8 bases removed from V and 15 bases from J, the gap between germline ends came to 20 bases. This CDR3 comprises 13 residues. The germline gives CDR1 SGHVT, CDR2 SQSDAQ.